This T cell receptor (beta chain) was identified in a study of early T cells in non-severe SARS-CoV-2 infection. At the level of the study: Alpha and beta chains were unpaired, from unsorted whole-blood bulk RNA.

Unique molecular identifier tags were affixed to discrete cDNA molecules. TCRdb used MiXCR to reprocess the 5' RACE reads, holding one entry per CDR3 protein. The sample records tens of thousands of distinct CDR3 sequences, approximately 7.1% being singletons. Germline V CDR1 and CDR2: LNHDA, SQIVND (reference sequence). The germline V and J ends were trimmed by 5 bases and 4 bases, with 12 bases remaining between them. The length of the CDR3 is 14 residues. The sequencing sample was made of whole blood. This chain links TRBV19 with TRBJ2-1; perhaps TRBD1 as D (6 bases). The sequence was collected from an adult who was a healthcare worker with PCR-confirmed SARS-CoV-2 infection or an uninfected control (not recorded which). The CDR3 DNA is TGTGCCAGTAGTTCCTCCGGACAGTACAATGAGCAGTTCTTC. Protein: CASSSSGQYNEQFF.